The entry that follows covers one T cell receptor beta chain sequence. There is no known antigen for this receptor. Nothing much larger sits one base from this clone, and base qualities are not available. TCRbeta CDR3 regions were amplified from genomic DNA using the immunoSEQ Assay, a bias-controlled multiplex PCR. In the paper's pipeline: The number of nucleated cells in each sample was estimated by amplification of reference gene primers within the assay. To quantify the absolute abundance of each unique TCRbeta CDR3 rearrangement, sequence reads were collapsed and filtered. For each sample, productive Simpson clonality was calculated as the square root of Simpson's diversity index over productive rearrangements. Not all clones reach the TCRdb copy of this immuneACCESS table, which keeps in-frame sequences only. Checked studies attribute under half of the gap to unresolved V genes and leave the rest unexplained. That table supplies the V and J calls and clone size; D and trimming were determined from the DNA. Across this sample there are 150,000 to 200,000 clones, with 86% seen only once. The ten largest clones represent roughly 8.7% of the sample.

Each collaborating institution followed its own protocols to collect whole blood in K2EDTA tubes. For TCRbeta analysis, collaborators shipped samples as frozen whole blood, isolated PBMCs, or DNA extracted from either of those sample types. The sample is drawn from a study of blood T cell repertoires in COVID-19 (dated by TCRdb to the early 2020s). For the study in its entirety: Collaborator samples came from the United States, Italy and Spain and covered acute and convalescent phases of COVID-19. The material from the prospective study consisted of cDNA or gDNA derived from T cells, B-cell-depleted T cells, or PBMCs. Deeply sampled blood TCRbeta repertoires from subjects exposed to, actively infected with, or recovered from COVID-19 were included in the dataset. The repertoires were released in a freely available public database intended as a resource for research on the immune response to SARS-CoV-2. Samples came from the ongoing ImmuneRACE study (first 160 participants) plus 1,254 subjects from 6 global collaborators. Nearly every sample came with metadata listing a de-identified subject ID, COVID-19 status, age in years and sex. Where available, HLA class I and class II types were taken from metadata supplied by the sample provider and were not determined by assay-based typing.

Broader findings and caveats from the paper: How much clinical and demographic metadata was included differed by source and by participant, and the metadata was provided uncurated.

The CDR1 and CDR2 encoded by the germline V gene are SNHLY and FYNNEI. The CDR3 spans 15 residues, from the cysteine through the phenylalanine. The read is trimmed to its CDR3 DNA, 45 bases read in frame from base 1. Deletion took 6 bases off V and 0 bases off J, with a span of 14 bases between the germline ends. The sequence joins TRBV2 to TRBJ1-2; TRBD1 is perhaps the D gene, given 6 matching bases. Material for sequencing was peripheral blood. The clonotype originates from a man in his forties or fifties with active or convalescent COVID-19. The CDR3 is CASSVGQIANYGYTF. In nucleotides, the sequence is TGTGCCAGCAGCGTCGGACAGATAGCTAACTATGGCTACACCTTC.